This entry lists 9 T cell receptor beta chains sequenced from one sample in a study of CD8 T cells in ankylosing spondylitis. Broader study findings: Characteristic of ankylosing spondylitis blood, it appeared, was a TCR beta motif comprising about 8 highly homologous variants.

No antigen has been assigned to these receptors. TCRdb reprocessed the 5' RACE reads with MiXCR, giving one entry per CDR3 protein. Of under 850,000 distinct CDR3 sequences in the sample, around 20% were seen once. The sequencing sample was made of blood, either unsorted or a sorted T cell fraction (not recorded which). The receptors stem from a male donor with ankylosing spondylitis.

This rearrangement joins TRBV18 to TRBJ1-4, with D maybe TRBD1 (5 bases). Germline-derived CDR1 and CDR2 are KGHSH and LQKENI. The ends were cut back, 2 bases at V and 7 bases at J, with 14 bases in the middle. The CDR3 consists of 15 residues. CDR3 loop: CASSPGGVGSEKLFF. CDR3 in DNA: TGTGCCAGCTCACCAGGAGGGGTTGGGAGTGAAAAACTGTTTTTT. Using reference TRBV18 and TRBJ1-4 for the parts outside the CDR3, the full variable domain is NAGVMQNPRHLVRRRGQEARLRCSPMKGHSHVYWYRQLPEEGLKFMVYLQKENIIDESGMPKERFSAEFPKEGPSILRIQQVVRGDSAAYFCASSPGGVGSEKLFFGSGTQLSVL.

The chain employs TRBV20-1 and TRBJ2-7; maybe TRBD1 (5 bases). The germline CDR1 and CDR2 sequences are DFQATT and SNEGSKA (reference sequence). Trimming pared 8 bases from V and 2 bases from J, leaving 19 bases between. The CDR3 covers 14 residues. The CDR3 loop reads CSIKRQIDPYEQYF. CDR3 sequence (DNA): TGCAGTATTAAGAGACAGATAGACCCCTACGAGCAGTACTTC.

J is TRBJ2-7 and V is TRBV4-2; 7 bases map to TRBD1. The V segment lost 2 bases and the J segment 5 bases; nucleotides outside the gene matches: 6. CDR1 and CDR2 from the germline V gene are LGHNA and YNFKEQ. The CDR3 has 14 amino acids. CDR3 nucleotide sequence: TGTGCCAGCAGCCAACTCCCCGACAGGGACGAGCAGTACTTC. This gives the protein CASSQLPDRDEQYF.

The gene calls are TRBV20-1 and TRBJ1-5; tentatively, D is TRBD1 (5 bases). The V and J ends lost 1 base and 6 bases respectively, with 16 bases between them. This CDR3 has 15 amino acids. In germline, CDR1 is DFQATT, CDR2 SNEGSKA (reference sequence). The CDR3 region is CSARGTETGGQPQHF. Here the CDR3 DNA reads TGCAGTGCTAGAGGGACCGAAACAGGCGGTCAGCCCCAGCATTTT.

This clonotype was seen at least ten times. The chain carries TRBV5-6 and TRBJ1-1; no definite D call. Trimming took off 4 bases at V and 2 bases at J, with 9 bases between the two ends. Germline V gene data show CDR1 as SGHDT and CDR2 as YYEEEE. The CDR3 loop spans 13 amino acids. CDR3 sequence: CASSAGTNTEAFF. In DNA form, the CDR3 reads TGTGCCAGCAGCGCCGGCACCAACACTGAAGCTTTCTTT.

This clonotype has just a few counts. This chain connects TRBV2 to TRBJ1-1; possibly TRBD1 for D (5 bases). The CDR3 spans 13 residues. Germline V gene lookup returns CDR1 SNHLY and CDR2 FYNNEI. V dropped 4 bases and J dropped 1 base, with 7 bases sitting between them. This CDR3 reads CASSGTQNTEAFF. CDR3 coding DNA: TGTGCCAGCAGTGGGACACAGAACACTGAAGCTTTCTTT.

This chain links TRBV2 with TRBJ1-6, with TRBD1 matching over 7 bases. CDR3 size: 19 residues. Germline V CDR1 and CDR2: SNHLY, FYNNEI. V lost 6 bases and J lost 7; bases outside the gene matches: 21. The CDR3 region is CASRGARQGPGFRNSPLHF. CDR3 in DNA: TGTGCCAGCAGGGGGGCTAGACAGGGCCCAGGCTTTCGCAATTCACCCCTCCACTTT. The entire variable domain, with the rest obtained from reference TRBV2 and TRBJ1-6, is as follows: EPEVTQTPSHQVTQMGQEVILRCVPISNHLYFYWYRQILGQKVEFLVSFYNNEISEKSEIFDDQFSVERPDGSNFTLKIRSTKLEDSAMYFCASRGARQGPGFRNSPLHFGNGTRLTVT.

There are a few counts of this clonotype. This chain uses TRBV3-1 with TRBJ2-2, with D hard to call. Per the germline V gene, CDR1 is LGHDT and CDR2 is YNNKEL (reference sequence). This CDR3 comprises 16 residues. V was clipped by 4 bases and J by 0 bases, with 12 bases between them. Written as DNA, the CDR3 is TGTGCCAGCAGCCCCGTGAGCGTCGCGAACACCGGGGAGCTGTTTTTT. Translation: CASSPVSVANTGELFF.

This clonotype has a count of ten or more. The chain is built from TRBV7-6 and TRBJ2-7; 7 positions agree with TRBD2. With V trimmed by 5 bases and J by 2 bases, 9 bases remained unmatched. In germline, CDR1 is SGHVS, CDR2 FNYEAQ. This CDR3 is built from 15 residues. The chain's CDR3 is CASSPLAGDPYEQYF. The CDR3 DNA reads as TGTGCCAGCAGCCCCCTGGCGGGAGATCCCTACGAGCAGTACTTC.